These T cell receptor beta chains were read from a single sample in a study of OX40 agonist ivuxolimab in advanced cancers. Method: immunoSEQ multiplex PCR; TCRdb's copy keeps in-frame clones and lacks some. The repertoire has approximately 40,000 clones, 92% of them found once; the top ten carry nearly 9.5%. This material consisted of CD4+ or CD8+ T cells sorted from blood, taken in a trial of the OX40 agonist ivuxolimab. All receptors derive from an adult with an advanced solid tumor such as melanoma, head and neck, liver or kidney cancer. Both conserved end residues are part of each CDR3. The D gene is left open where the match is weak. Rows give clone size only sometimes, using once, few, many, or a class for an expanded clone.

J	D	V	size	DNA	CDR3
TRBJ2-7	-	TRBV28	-	TGTGCCAGCACCTCGAGATTGGTAAACTACGAGCAGTACTTC	CASTSRLVNYEQYF
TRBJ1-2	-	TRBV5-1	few	TGCGCCAGCAGCTGGGACAAGAGCTATGGCTACACCTTC	CASSWDKSYGYTF
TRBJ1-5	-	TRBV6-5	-	TGTGCCAGCAGTAAACCTAGGGTTAGCAATCAGCCCCAGCATTTT	CASSKPRVSNQPQHF
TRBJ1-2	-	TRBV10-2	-	TGCGCCAGCAGTGGGGAGGAAGTTGCGGTAAACTATGGCTACACCTTC	CASSGEEVAVNYGYTF
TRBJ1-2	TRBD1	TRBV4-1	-	TGCGCCAGCAGCCAAGATCCCCCGGGACAGTATGGCTACACCTTC	CASSQDPPGQYGYTF
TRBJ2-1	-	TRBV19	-	TGTGCCAGTAGGGTCGGGTCTGTTCCCTACAATGAGCAGTTCTTC	CASRVGSVPYNEQFF
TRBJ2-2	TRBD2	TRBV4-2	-	TGTGCCAGCAGCCCCGGGACTAGCGGGGCCGGGGAGCTGTTTTTT	CASSPGTSGAGELFF
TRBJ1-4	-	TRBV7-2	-	TGTGCCAGCAGCCCCCCCGCGACCCGGGGGAATGAAAAACTGTTTTTT	CASSPPATRGNEKLFF
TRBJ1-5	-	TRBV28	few	TGTGCCAGCAGTTTAGGCAATCAGCCCCAGCATTTT	CASSLGNQPQHF
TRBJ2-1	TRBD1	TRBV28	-	TGTGCCAGCAGCGACTGGGGACAGCTAAATGAGCAGTTCTTC	CASSDWGQLNEQFF
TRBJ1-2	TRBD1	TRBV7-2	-	TGTGCCATCCCAGGGACAGCGAAATCCTATGGCTACACCTTC	CAIPGTAKSYGYTF
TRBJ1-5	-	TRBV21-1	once	TGTGCCAGCAGCACGGTAGAGGGGGGGAATCAGCCCCAGCATTTT	CASSTVEGGNQPQHF
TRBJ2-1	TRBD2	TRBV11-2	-	TGTGCCAGCAGCTACCAGCGGGGCAATGAGCAGTTCTTC	CASSYQRGNEQFF
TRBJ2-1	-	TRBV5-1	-	TGCGCCAGCAGCTCAAACTACAATGAGCAGTTCTTC	CASSSNYNEQFF
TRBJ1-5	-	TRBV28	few	TGTGCCAGCATTGGGCCAACCTCAAATCAGCCCCAGCATTTT	CASIGPTSNQPQHF
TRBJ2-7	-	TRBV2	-	TGTGCCAGCAGTGATCGCGGAGCCCACGAGCAGTACTTC	CASSDRGAHEQYF
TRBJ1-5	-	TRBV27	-	TGTGCCAGCAGCTCAGGGTACGGCAATCAGCCCCAGCATTTT	CASSSGYGNQPQHF
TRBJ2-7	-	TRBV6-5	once	TGTGCCAGCAGCTCGGACAGCTACGAGCAGTACTTC	CASSSDSYEQYF
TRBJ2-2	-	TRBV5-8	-	TGTGCCAGCAGCTTGGGGACCGCCGGGGAGCTGTTTTTT	CASSLGTAGELFF
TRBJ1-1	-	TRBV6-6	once	TGTGCCAGCAGTCCTTTACATGGTGACACTGAAGCTTTCTTT	CASSPLHGDTEAFF
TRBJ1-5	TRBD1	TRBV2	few	TGTGCCAGCAGTGAGGGGCAGGGGGCCGGTCAGCCCCAGCATTTT	CASSEGQGAGQPQHF
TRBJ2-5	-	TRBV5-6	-	TGTGCCAGCAGCGTCGTGGGGGGAGGAGGGAGCGGGACCCAGTACTTC	CASSVVGGGGSGTQYF
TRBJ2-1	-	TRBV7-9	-	TGTGCCAGCAACTATCGGGACACCAGTTACAATGAGCAGTTCTTC	CASNYRDTSYNEQFF
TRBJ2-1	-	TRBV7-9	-	TGTGCCAGCAGCGCGGGGACTCGCAATGAGCAGTTCTTC	CASSAGTRNEQFF
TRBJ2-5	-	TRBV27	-	TGTGCCAGCAGTTTTTTAGGAGGGAAAGAGACCCAGTACTTC	CASSFLGGKETQYF
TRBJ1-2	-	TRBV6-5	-	TGTGCCAGCACCCGATCGTGGGTGGAGGGCTACACCTTC	CASTRSWVEGYTF
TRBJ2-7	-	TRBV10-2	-	TGCGCCAGCAGCTCGGGGGTCTTCGAGCAGTACTTC	CASSSGVFEQYF
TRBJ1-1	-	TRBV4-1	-	TGCGCCAGCAGCCAAGAAGGTATGGGGCAGTCATCGGCTTTCTTT	CASSQEGMGQSSAFF
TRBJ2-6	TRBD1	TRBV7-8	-	TGTGCCAGCTGGGGACAGGGTGCTGGGGCCAACGTCCTGACTTTC	CASWGQGAGANVLTF
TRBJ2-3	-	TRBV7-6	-	TGTGCCAGCAGCGCTTTTCAGGGGGGGAGCACAGATACGCAGTATTTT	CASSAFQGGSTDTQYF
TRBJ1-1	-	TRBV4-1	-	TGCGCCACCCAGGCGGGACAGAACACTGAAGCTTTCTTT	CATQAGQNTEAFF
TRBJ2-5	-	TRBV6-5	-	TGTGCCAGCAGTTACTCATATGCCGGCTTACGGGAGACCCAGTACTTC	CASSYSYAGLRETQYF
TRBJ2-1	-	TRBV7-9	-	TGTGCCAGCAGCTTAGCGTCTAGCCCATCCCTAGCTGTGCAGTTCTTC	CASSLASSPSLAVQFF